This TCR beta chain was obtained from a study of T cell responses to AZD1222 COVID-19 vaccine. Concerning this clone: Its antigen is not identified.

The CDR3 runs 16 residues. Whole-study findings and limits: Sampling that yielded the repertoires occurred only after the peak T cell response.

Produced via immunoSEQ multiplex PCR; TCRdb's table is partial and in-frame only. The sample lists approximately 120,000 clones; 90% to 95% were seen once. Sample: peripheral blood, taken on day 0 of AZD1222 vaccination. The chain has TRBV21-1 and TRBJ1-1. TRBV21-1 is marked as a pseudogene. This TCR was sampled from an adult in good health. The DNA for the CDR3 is TGTGCCAGCAGCAATCCGCATCCCCTAGCGAACACTGAAGCTTTCTTT. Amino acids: CASSNPHPLANTEAFF.